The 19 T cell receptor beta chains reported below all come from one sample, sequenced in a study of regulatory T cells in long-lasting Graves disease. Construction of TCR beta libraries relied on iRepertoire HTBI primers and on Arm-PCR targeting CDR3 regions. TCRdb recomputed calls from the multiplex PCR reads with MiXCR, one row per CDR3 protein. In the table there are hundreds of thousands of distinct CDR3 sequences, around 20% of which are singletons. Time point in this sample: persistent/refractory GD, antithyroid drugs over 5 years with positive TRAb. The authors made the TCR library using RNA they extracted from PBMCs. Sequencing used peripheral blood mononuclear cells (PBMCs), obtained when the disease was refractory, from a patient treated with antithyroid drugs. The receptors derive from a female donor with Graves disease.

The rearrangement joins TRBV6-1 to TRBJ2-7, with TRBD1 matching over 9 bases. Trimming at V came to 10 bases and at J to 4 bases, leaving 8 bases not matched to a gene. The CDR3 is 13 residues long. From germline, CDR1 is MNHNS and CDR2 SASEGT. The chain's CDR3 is CATQQGARYEQYF. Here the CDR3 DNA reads TGTGCCACACAACAGGGGGCGCGGTACGAGCAGTACTTC.

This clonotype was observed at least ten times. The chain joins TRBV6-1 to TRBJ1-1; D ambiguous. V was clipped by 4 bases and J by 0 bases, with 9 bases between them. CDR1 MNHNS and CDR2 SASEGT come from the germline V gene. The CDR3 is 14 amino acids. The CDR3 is CASSVLGLNTEAFF. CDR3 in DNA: TGTGCCAGCAGTGTCTTGGGCCTGAACACTGAAGCTTTCTTT.

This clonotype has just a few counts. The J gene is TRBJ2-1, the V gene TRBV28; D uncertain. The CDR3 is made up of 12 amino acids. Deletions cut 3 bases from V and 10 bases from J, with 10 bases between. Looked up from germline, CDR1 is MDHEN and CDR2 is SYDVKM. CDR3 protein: CASSFWIEEQFF. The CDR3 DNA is TGTGCCAGCAGTTTCTGGATCGAGGAGCAGTTCTTC.

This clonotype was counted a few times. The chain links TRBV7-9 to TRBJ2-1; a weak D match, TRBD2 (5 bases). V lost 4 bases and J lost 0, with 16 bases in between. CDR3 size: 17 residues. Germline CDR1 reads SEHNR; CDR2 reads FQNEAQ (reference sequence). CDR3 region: CASSSSRKMSSYNEQFF. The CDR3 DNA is TGTGCCAGCAGCTCTAGCAGGAAGATGAGCTCCTACAATGAGCAGTTCTTC.

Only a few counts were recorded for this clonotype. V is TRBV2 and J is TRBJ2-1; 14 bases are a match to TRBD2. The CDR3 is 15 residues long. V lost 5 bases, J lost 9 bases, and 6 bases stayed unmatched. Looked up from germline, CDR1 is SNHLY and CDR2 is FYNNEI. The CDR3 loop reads CASSPTSGRESEQFF. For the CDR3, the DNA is TGTGCCAGCAGTCCGACTAGCGGGAGGGAATCTGAGCAGTTCTTC.

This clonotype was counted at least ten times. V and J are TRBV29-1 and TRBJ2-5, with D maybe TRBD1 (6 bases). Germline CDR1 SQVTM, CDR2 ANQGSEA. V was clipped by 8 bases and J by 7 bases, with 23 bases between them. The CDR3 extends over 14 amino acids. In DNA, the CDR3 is TGCAGCTTCCGGGACACCGGTTCGGAATGGACCCAGTACTTC. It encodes CSFRDTGSEWTQYF.

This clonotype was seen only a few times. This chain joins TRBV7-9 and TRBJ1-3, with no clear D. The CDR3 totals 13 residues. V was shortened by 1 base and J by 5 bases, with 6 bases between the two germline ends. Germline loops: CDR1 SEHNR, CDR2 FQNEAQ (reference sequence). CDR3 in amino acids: CASSLGLRNTIYF. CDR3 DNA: TGTGCCAGCAGCTTAGGTCTGAGAAACACCATATATTTT.

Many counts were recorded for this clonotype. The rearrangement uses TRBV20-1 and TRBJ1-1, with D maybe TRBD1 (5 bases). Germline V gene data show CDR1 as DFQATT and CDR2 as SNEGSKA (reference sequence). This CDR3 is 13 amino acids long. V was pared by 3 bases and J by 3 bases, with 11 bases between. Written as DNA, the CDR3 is TGCAGTGCTAGCAGGGACGGATACACTGAAGCTTTCTTT. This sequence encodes CSASRDGYTEAFF.

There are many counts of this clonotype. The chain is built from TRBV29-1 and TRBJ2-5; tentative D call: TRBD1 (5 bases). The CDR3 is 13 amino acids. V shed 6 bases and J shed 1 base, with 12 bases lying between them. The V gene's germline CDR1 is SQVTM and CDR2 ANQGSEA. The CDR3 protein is CSVPRQTQETQYF. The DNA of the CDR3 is TGCAGCGTCCCTCGACAGACCCAAGAGACCCAGTACTTC.

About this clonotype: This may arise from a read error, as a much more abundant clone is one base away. The CDR3 bases are TGTGCCAGCAGTGTAAAGGGGGCCACTGAAGCTTTCTTT. Translation: CASSVKGATEAFF. The chain couples TRBV6-2 or TRBV6-3 to TRBJ1-1; 7 bases agree with TRBD1. The V gene's germline CDR1 is MNHEY and CDR2 SVGEGT. The V and J ends lost 5 bases and 4 bases, in that order; junction bases with no gene match: 4. The CDR3 runs to 13 residues.

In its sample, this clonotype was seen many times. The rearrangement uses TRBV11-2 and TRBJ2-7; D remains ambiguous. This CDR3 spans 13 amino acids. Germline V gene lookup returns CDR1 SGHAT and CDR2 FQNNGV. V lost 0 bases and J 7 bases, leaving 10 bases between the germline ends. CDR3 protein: CASSLDRSVEQYF. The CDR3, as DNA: TGTGCCAGCAGCTTAGATAGAAGTGTTGAGCAGTACTTC.

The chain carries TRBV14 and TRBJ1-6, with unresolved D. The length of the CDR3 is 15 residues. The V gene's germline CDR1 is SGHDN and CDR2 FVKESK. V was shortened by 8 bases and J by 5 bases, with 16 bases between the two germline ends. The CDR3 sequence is CASGVSPPHNSPLHF. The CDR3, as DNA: TGTGCCAGCGGCGTGAGCCCACCCCATAATTCACCCCTCCACTTT.

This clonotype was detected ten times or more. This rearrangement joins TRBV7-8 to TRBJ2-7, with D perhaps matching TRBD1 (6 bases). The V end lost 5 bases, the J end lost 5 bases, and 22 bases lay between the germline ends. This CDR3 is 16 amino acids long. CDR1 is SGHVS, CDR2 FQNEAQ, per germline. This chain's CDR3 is CASSVGQHYLFDEQYF. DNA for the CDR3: TGTGCCAGCAGCGTAGGACAGCACTACCTCTTTGACGAGCAGTACTTC.

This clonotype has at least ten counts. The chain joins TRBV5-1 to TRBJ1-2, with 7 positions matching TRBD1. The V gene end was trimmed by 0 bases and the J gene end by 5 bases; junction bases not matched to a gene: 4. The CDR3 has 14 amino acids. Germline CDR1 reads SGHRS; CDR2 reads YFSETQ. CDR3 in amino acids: CASSLGTGEYGYTF. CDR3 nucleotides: TGCGCCAGCAGCTTGGGGACAGGAGAGTATGGCTACACCTTC.

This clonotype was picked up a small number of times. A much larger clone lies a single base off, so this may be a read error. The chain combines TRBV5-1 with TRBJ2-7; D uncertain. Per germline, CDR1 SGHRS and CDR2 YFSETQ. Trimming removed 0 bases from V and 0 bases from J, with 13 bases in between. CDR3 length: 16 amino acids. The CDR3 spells CASSLAPSVSSYEQYF. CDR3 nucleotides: TGCGCCAGCAGCTTGGCACCGAGCGTCAGCTCCTACGAGCAGTACTTC.

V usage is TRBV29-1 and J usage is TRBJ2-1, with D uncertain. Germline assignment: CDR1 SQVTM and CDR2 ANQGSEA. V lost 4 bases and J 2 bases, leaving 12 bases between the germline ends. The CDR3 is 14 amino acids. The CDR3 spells CSVVIRWAYNEQFF. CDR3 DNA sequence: TGCAGCGTTGTAATTCGGTGGGCCTACAATGAGCAGTTCTTC.

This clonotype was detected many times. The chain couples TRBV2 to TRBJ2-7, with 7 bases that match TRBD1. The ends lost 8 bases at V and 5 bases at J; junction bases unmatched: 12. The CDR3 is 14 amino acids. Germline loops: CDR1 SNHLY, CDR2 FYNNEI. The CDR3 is CASFRGQFLDEQYF. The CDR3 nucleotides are TGTGCCAGCTTCCGGGGACAGTTTCTGGACGAGCAGTACTTC.

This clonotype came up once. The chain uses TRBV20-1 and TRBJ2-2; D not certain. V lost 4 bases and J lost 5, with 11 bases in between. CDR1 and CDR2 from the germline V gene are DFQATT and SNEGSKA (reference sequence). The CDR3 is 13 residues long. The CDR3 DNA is TGCAGTGCTACTCTAGGACGAACCGGGGAGCTGTTTTTT. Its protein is CSATLGRTGELFF.

The CDR3 DNA is TGTGCCAGCAGACCCGGGACAGCGAACACCGGGGAGCTGTTTTTT. This translates into CASRPGTANTGELFF. V usage is TRBV6-1 and J usage is TRBJ2-2, with 7 bases aligning to TRBD1. CDR3 length equals 15 residues. Germline values: CDR1 MNHNS, CDR2 SASEGT. The J segment lost 0 bases and the V segment lost 6 bases, leaving 4 bases of the junction unmatched.